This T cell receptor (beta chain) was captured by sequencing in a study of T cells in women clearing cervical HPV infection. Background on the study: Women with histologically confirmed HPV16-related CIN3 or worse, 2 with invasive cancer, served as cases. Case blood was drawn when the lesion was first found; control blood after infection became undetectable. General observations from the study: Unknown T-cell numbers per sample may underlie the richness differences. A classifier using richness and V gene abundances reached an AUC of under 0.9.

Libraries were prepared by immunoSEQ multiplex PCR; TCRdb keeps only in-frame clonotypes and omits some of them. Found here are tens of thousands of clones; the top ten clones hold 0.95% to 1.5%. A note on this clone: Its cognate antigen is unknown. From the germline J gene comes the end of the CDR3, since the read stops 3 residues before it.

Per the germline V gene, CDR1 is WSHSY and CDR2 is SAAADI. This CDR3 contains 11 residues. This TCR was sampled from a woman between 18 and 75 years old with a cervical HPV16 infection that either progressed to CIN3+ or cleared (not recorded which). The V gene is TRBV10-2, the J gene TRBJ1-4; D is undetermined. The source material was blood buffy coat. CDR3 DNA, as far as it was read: TGCGCCAGCAGAGGAACGGGGAAA. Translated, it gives CASRGTGK. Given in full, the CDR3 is CASRGTGKLFF.